Sequencing of this T cell receptor beta chain was carried out in a study of CD8+ T cells in alopecia areata. Reverse transcription of extracted RNA yielded cDNA, which provided the sequencing template. Libraries were prepared by immunoSEQ multiplex PCR; TCRdb keeps only in-frame clonotypes and omits some of them. Here the sample spans 90,000 to 150,000 clones, roughly two fifths being singletons. The CDR3 contains 15 residues. Germline-derived CDR1 and CDR2 are MDHEN and SYDVKM. V was clipped by 3 bases and J by 7 bases; unmatched bases: 10. In this sample, this clone turned up a few times. The receptor was derived from a human donor with alopecia areata. The gene calls are TRBV28 and TRBJ1-2, with 8 bases that match TRBD1. Sequencing was performed on CD4+ T cells sorted from blood. CDR3 residues: CASSFRQGKWGGYTF. The CDR3, as DNA: TGTGCCAGCAGTTTCCGACAGGGGAAATGGGGTGGCTACACCTTC.